Each of the 27 T cell receptor beta chains below was sequenced from the same sample in a study of T cell responses to AZD1222 COVID-19 vaccine. Data came from immunoSEQ multiplex PCR; TCRdb stores just in-frame clones and leaves some out. The sample has 100,000 to 150,000 clones, roughly 86% seen once. The material sequenced was peripheral blood, taken on day 0 of AZD1222 vaccination. Receptors originate from an adult in good health.

This chain connects TRBV19 to TRBJ1-5; possibly TRBD1 for D (6 bases). V dropped 5 bases and J dropped 2 bases, with 13 bases sitting between them. CDR3 size: 15 residues. Germline CDR1 reads LNHDA; CDR2 reads SQIVND (reference sequence). The DNA for the CDR3 is TGTGCCAGTAGTCCTCCCAGACAGGGCAATCAGCCCCAGCATTTT. Protein sequence: CASSPPRQGNQPQHF.

This clone was seen a few times. V is TRBV10-3 and J is TRBJ1-5, with D unresolved. Germline V gene data show CDR1 as ENHRY and CDR2 as SYGVKD. The CDR3 is made up of 14 amino acids. V was shortened by 0 bases and J by 6 bases, with 9 bases between the two germline ends. The CDR3 region has the DNA TGTGCCATCAGTGAGTCAAGGGAGACTCAGCCCCAGCATTTT. Protein sequence: CAISESRETQPQHF.

The V and J genes are TRBV27 and TRBJ2-1; 10 bases are shared with TRBD2. V was clipped by 6 bases and J by 4 bases; unmatched bases: 3. The V gene's germline CDR1 is MNHEY and CDR2 SMNVEV (reference sequence). The CDR3 consists of 14 residues. The CDR3 bases are TGTGCCAGCAGCCTTAGCGGGGGGTACAATGAGCAGTTCTTC. Translated, it gives CASSLSGGYNEQFF.

J is TRBJ2-3 and V is TRBV11-2, with D tentatively TRBD2 (7 bases). Germline loops: CDR1 SGHAT, CDR2 FQNNGV. The V gene lost 5 bases and the J gene lost 1 base, with 10 bases spanning the gap. The CDR3 consists of 14 residues. The CDR3 region is CASSRGARTDTQYF. The CDR3 nucleotides read TGTGCCAGCAGCCGGGGGGCACGCACAGATACGCAGTATTTT.

The chain is built from TRBV4-1 and TRBJ2-7; D call uncertain. Germline loops: CDR1 MGHRA, CDR2 YSYEKL. Trimming stripped 3 bases from V and 6 bases from J, with 15 bases between. The CDR3 contains 14 residues. The CDR3 loop is CASSQIGGRGEQYF. In nucleotides, the CDR3 is TGCGCCAGCAGCCAGATTGGCGGACGTGGCGAGCAGTACTTC.

This clone was seen a handful of times. This rearrangement joins TRBV7-9 to TRBJ2-2; D possibly uses TRBD1 or TRBD2 (5 bases each). The germline V gene encodes CDR1 SEHNR and CDR2 FQNEAQ (reference sequence). Trimming stripped 5 bases from V and 3 bases from J, with 22 bases between. CDR3 size: 18 residues. The CDR3 bases are TGTGCCAGCAGCCTCATCCGTAGCCGGGGCGGGTACACCGGGGAGCTGTTTTTT. Protein product: CASSLIRSRGGYTGELFF.

The J gene is TRBJ2-5, the V gene TRBV11-2; 8 bases map to TRBD2. The J segment lost 1 base and the V segment lost 5 bases, leaving 9 bases of the junction unmatched. Germline CDR1 and CDR2: SGHAT and FQNNGV. CDR3 length: 16 amino acids. The CDR3 sequence: CASSPRVAGIQETQYF. CDR3 nucleotides: TGTGCCAGCAGCCCCCGGGTAGCGGGAATCCAAGAGACCCAGTACTTC.

The rearrangement uses TRBV5-1 and TRBJ2-3, with 10 bases aligning to TRBD1. This CDR3 region has 16 residues. The V gene's germline CDR1 is SGHRS and CDR2 YFSETQ. The trim removed 4 bases at V and 4 bases at J, leaving 9 bases unmatched. This CDR3 reads CASSPRDRGLSDTQYF. CDR3 nucleotides: TGCGCCAGCAGCCCCCGGGACAGGGGTTTATCAGATACGCAGTATTTT.

The rearrangement joins TRBV10-3 to TRBJ1-5; TRBD1 might be the D (6 bases). The CDR3 runs 13 residues. V dropped 9 bases and J dropped 7 bases, with 16 bases sitting between them. Germline lookup yields CDR1 ENHRY and CDR2 SYGVKD. The CDR3 DNA is TGTGCCATTACTCAGGGGTTAGACCAGCCCCAGCATTTT. It is translated as CAITQGLDQPQHF.

The V gene is TRBV9, the J gene TRBJ2-1; 8 positions match TRBD1. Losses at the gene ends were 2 bases for V and 3 bases for J; bases not matched to a gene: 7. Germline assignment: CDR1 SGDLS and CDR2 YYNGEE. This CDR3 comprises 16 residues. The CDR3 here is CASSVQGASFYNEQFF. The CDR3 coding sequence is TGTGCCAGCAGCGTCCAGGGGGCTAGTTTCTACAATGAGCAGTTCTTC.

V gene TRBV2 combines with J gene TRBJ1-6; 8 nucleotides agree with TRBD1. Germline-derived CDR1 and CDR2 are SNHLY and FYNNEI. Unmatched junction bases numbered 6, after V lost 7 bases and J lost 4 bases. CDR3 size: 15 residues. CDR3 residues: CASTQTGVYNSPLHF. The CDR3, as DNA: TGTGCCAGCACTCAGACAGGGGTTTATAATTCACCCCTCCACTTT.

This clone was observed a handful of times. V gene TRBV9 combines with J gene TRBJ2-7, with D tentatively TRBD2 (6 bases). The V end lost 2 bases, the J end lost 0 bases, and 12 bases lay between the germline ends. This CDR3 has 15 residues. CDR1 SGDLS and CDR2 YYNGEE come from the germline V gene. The CDR3 DNA reads TGTGCCAGCAGCGTTTCCGGGACTCACTCCTACGAGCAGTACTTC. Its translation is CASSVSGTHSYEQYF.

The V gene is TRBV19, the J gene TRBJ2-3; D unresolved. Trimming stripped 3 bases from V and 4 bases from J, with 14 bases between. Germline-derived CDR1 and CDR2 are LNHDA and SQIVND (reference sequence). The CDR3 loop spans 15 amino acids. CDR3 bases: TGTGCCAGTAGTATTCTTGATAAGAGGCCAGATACGCAGTATTTT. Translated, it gives CASSILDKRPDTQYF.

The chain employs TRBV7-3 and TRBJ2-6; D is perhaps TRBD1 (6 bases). Germline-derived CDR1 and CDR2 are SGHTA and FQGTGA. The ends were cut back, 5 bases at V and 0 bases at J, with 11 bases in the middle. The CDR3 sequence is 16 residues long. The CDR3 loop reads CASSPQGHSGANVLTF. DNA for the CDR3: TGTGCCAGCAGCCCGCAGGGGCACTCTGGGGCCAACGTCCTGACTTTC.

The rearrangement joins TRBV6-1 to TRBJ1-3, with D perhaps TRBD1 (5 bases). Trimming cost V 1 base and J 6 bases, with 16 bases left between them. CDR3 length equals 16 residues. Germline CDR1 is MNHNS and CDR2 is SASEGT. CDR3 in amino acids: CASSEGAGQGTNTIYF. DNA of the CDR3: TGTGCCAGCAGTGAAGGAGCGGGGCAGGGCACAAACACCATATATTTT.

This chain connects TRBV7-9 to TRBJ1-1; D remains ambiguous. The CDR3 runs to 13 residues. Germline CDR1 is SEHNR and CDR2 is FQNEAQ (reference sequence). V dropped 5 bases and J dropped 1 base, with 8 bases sitting between them. The CDR3 DNA reads as TGTGCCAGCAGCCTAACAACGAACACTGAAGCTTTCTTT. Translated, it gives CASSLTTNTEAFF.

The genes are TRBV5-4 and TRBJ2-6, with D hard to call. There are 15 residues in the CDR3. Germline loops: CDR1 SGHNT, CDR2 YYREEE (reference sequence). Trimming removed 4 bases at V and 2 bases at J, with 10 bases between. The CDR3 loop is CASSVDMTGANVLTF. CDR3 coding DNA: TGTGCCAGCAGCGTAGACATGACTGGGGCCAACGTCCTGACTTTC. Together with reference TRBV5-4 and TRBJ2-6, the CDR3 gives the full variable domain: ETGVTQSPTHLIKTRGQQVTLRCSSQSGHNTVSWYQQALGQGPQFIFQYYREEENGRGNFPPRFSGLQFPNYSSELNVNALELDDSALYLCASSVDMTGANVLTFGAGSRLTVL.

J is TRBJ1-6 and V is TRBV5-8, with TRBD1 matching 8 bases. Germline V gene lookup returns CDR1 SGHTS and CDR2 YDEGEE. This CDR3 has 14 residues. V gave up 4 bases and J gave up 7 bases; unmatched junction bases: 4. The CDR3 sequence is CASSTRDRNSPLHF. CDR3 coding DNA: TGTGCCAGCAGCACCAGGGACAGGAATTCACCCCTCCACTTT.

The chain joins TRBV3-1 (or the pseudogene TRBV3-2) to TRBJ1-2; possibly TRBD1 for D (5 bases). Germline values: CDR1 LGHDT, CDR2 YNNKEL (reference sequence). Between the trimmed V and J ends, which lost 0 bases and 10 bases, there was a span of 12 bases. The CDR3 has 13 residues. The CDR3 DNA is TGTGCCAGCAGCCAAGAGGGGACGTTGGACTACACCTTC. Translated: CASSQEGTLDYTF.

The chain uses TRBV27 and TRBJ2-7; 8 bases are a match to TRBD1. V was clipped by 3 bases and J by 3 bases; unmatched bases: 7. The CDR3 length is 15 residues. Germline assignment: CDR1 MNHEY and CDR2 SMNVEV (reference sequence). CDR3 protein: CASSLLQGASYEQYF. The CDR3 DNA reads TGTGCCAGCAGTTTGCTCCAGGGGGCAAGCTACGAGCAGTACTTC.

The chain carries TRBV10-3 and TRBJ1-2, with TRBD1 identical over 10 bases. Germline V CDR1 and CDR2: ENHRY, SYGVKD. Trimming took 3 bases from V and 8 from J; bases not matched to a gene: 6. This CDR3 has 14 amino acids. The CDR3 DNA reads TGTGCCATCAGTGAAGAGGGACAGGGGACAGGCTACACCTTC. This translates into CAISEEGQGTGYTF.

The rearrangement joins TRBV7-9 to TRBJ2-7; TRBD1 agrees at 8 bases. Germline assignment: CDR1 SEHNR and CDR2 FQNEAQ (reference sequence). The CDR3 sequence is 16 residues long. Trimming cost V 1 base and J 5 bases; bases outside gene matches: 10. CDR3 coding DNA: TGTGCCAGCAGCTTAGGGCATACAGGGGGTACCCACGAGCAGTACTTC. Amino acid sequence: CASSLGHTGGTHEQYF. Variable domain in full (rest from reference TRBV7-9 and TRBJ2-7): DTGVSQNPRHKITKRGQNVTFRCDPISEHNRLYWYRQTLGQGPEFLTYFQNEAQLEKSRLLSDRFSAERPKGSFSTLEIQRTEQGDSAMYLCASSLGHTGGTHEQYFGPGTRLTVT.

Here the CDR3 reads CASSVTGGTYNEQFF. CDR3 DNA sequence: TGCGCCAGCAGCGTCACAGGAGGGACCTACAATGAGCAGTTCTTC. The chain links TRBV5-1 to TRBJ2-1; D is possibly TRBD2 (6 bases). V was pared by 4 bases and J by 2 bases, with 13 bases between. The germline V gene encodes CDR1 SGHRS and CDR2 YFSETQ. This CDR3 region has 15 residues.

This clone showed up just once. This sequence joins TRBV11-2 and TRBJ2-5, with TRBD1 matching 8 bases. CDR1 and CDR2 (germline): SGHAT, FQNNGV. Trimming took 2 bases from V and 2 from J; bases not matched to a gene: 16. The CDR3 extends over 19 amino acids. The CDR3 is CASSLNRQGAIFGQETQYF. The CDR3 nucleotides are TGTGCCAGCAGCTTAAATAGGCAGGGGGCGATTTTCGGGCAAGAGACCCAGTACTTC.

The V gene is TRBV21-1, the J gene TRBJ1-1; TRBD1, the D gene given by the table, was not confirmed from the DNA. TRBV21-1 is described as a pseudogene. The CDR3 has 13 residues. This CDR3 is CASSKQLWTEAFF. For the CDR3, the DNA is TGTGCCAGCAGCAAACAGTTATGGACTGAAGCTTTCTTT.

The V and J genes are TRBV4-2 and TRBJ1-2, with 9 bases lining up with TRBD1. The CDR3 has 17 residues. Looked up from germline, CDR1 is LGHNA and CDR2 is YNFKEQ. With 0 bases clipped from V and 0 bases from J, the junction kept 5 bases outside the gene matches. The CDR3 is CASSQDRGDRANYGYTF. The CDR3 nucleotides read TGTGCCAGCAGCCAAGATAGGGGGGACAGGGCTAACTATGGCTACACCTTC.

The rearrangement uses TRBV6-6 and TRBJ1-2; 10 bases map to TRBD1. Trimming removed 6 bases from V and 6 bases from J; junction bases left unmatched: 4. There are 13 residues in the CDR3. Germline V gene data show CDR1 as MNHNY and CDR2 as SVGAGI (reference sequence). The CDR3 sequence is CASRRGQGDGYTF. CDR3 sequence (DNA): TGTGCCAGCAGACGCGGACAGGGGGATGGCTACACCTTC.